This T cell receptor beta chain was obtained from a study of shared T cell receptors in the human thymus. Assay: immunoSEQ multiplex PCR; the TCRdb copy retains only in-frame clones and omits some. The sample gives 700,000 or so clones, approximately 83% of which show up once; around 0.0094% is in the top ten. This CDR3 is 14 amino acids long. V dropped 5 bases and J dropped 2 bases, with 11 bases sitting between them. The germline gives CDR1 SGHTA, CDR2 FQGNSA. This clone was counted between two and nine times. These data were also reused for a study on human thymus T cells. That investigation notes: Resections that were taken during corrective heart surgery supplied the thymus tissue. Apparent bias marked the V and J gene usage of thymic and blood repertoires.

The chain uses TRBV7-2 and TRBJ2-3; no firm D call. This TCR was sampled from a girl less than two years old with a congenital heart defect. The source material was thymocytes. CDR3 loop: CASSAGIPTDTQYF. CDR3 in DNA: TGTGCCAGCAGCGCAGGTATTCCCACAGATACGCAGTATTTT.